The 20 T cell receptor beta chains below all came from one sample that was sequenced in a study of T cell clonality in common variable immunodeficiency. Here immunoSEQ multiplex PCR was the method, and the copy in TCRdb shows in-frame clones only, minus some. This repertoire lists some 45,000 clones without singletons; 5% to 6.5% sits in the top ten. Material for sequencing was peripheral blood mononuclear cells. The receptors derive from a person between 18 and 75 years old in good health.

This clone has ten or more counts. The observed sequence ends 3 residues before the CDR3 terminus, with the missing tail filled in from the germline J gene. The V and J genes are TRBV19 and TRBJ2-6; 10 nucleotides line up with TRBD1. Germline V gene lookup returns CDR1 LNHDA and CDR2 SQIVND (reference sequence). The CDR3 is made up of 19 amino acids. Losses at the gene ends were 1 base for V and 2 bases for J; bases not matched to a gene: 8. The CDR3 DNA, read in part, is TGTGCCAGTAGTATAGCGGGGACAGGGGAGGGCCCTGGGGCCAACGTC. This codes for CASSIAGTGEGPGANV. The CDR3, in full, reads CASSIAGTGEGPGANVLTF.

This clone was found many times. The read ends 3 residues before the CDR3 terminus; that terminus is restored from the germline J gene. The chain joins TRBV12-5 to TRBJ2-5; D is perhaps TRBD2 (6 bases). The CDR3 loop spans 13 amino acids. Per germline, CDR1 LGHNT and CDR2 FRNRAP. With 6 bases removed from V and 5 bases from J, the gap between germline ends came to 13 bases. The CDR3 loop is CASGRWDFETQYF. CDR3 DNA (partial): TGTGCTAGTGGACGATGGGACTTTGAGACC.

A note on this clone: The read finishes 3 residues shy of the CDR3 end, and the germline J gene is used to complete it. The chain links TRBV7-2 to TRBJ1-1; maybe TRBD1 (6 bases). This CDR3 is built from 15 residues. Germline V lookup: CDR1 SGHTA, CDR2 FQGNSA. Trimming removed 3 bases at V and 0 bases at J, with 11 bases between. The sequenced CDR3 bases are TGTGCCAGCAGCTTTTCTGACAGGCTGAACACTGAA. This gives the protein CASSFSDRLNTE. The complete CDR3 reads CASSFSDRLNTEAFF.

This clone has ten or more counts. Coverage ceases 3 residues before the CDR3 finishes, and the germline J gene fills in the end. V is TRBV7-2 and J is TRBJ2-1; TRBD2 matches 9 bases. The V gene's germline CDR1 is SGHTA and CDR2 FQGNSA. This CDR3 contains 13 residues. The V and J ends lost 10 bases and 9 bases, in that order; junction bases with no gene match: 10. The covered CDR3 bases are TGTGCCACCGGGACTAGCCGGTTTATTGAG. Encoded protein: CATGTSRFIE. The whole CDR3 sequence reads CATGTSRFIEQFF.

This clone has at least ten counts. The read terminates 3 residues before the CDR3 end, so the remaining end is supplied by the germline J gene. This chain uses TRBV12-5 with TRBJ2-3, with D tentatively TRBD2 (6 bases). The CDR3 is made up of 12 amino acids. V gave up 6 bases and J gave up 4 bases, with 8 bases separating them. CDR1 and CDR2 (germline): LGHNT, FRNRAP. CDR3 residues: CASGWGADTQYF. CDR3 bases read: TGTGCTAGTGGCTGGGGGGCAGATACG. The complete variable domain, with remaining parts taken from reference TRBV12-5 and TRBJ2-3, reads DARVTQTPRHKVTEMGQEVTMRCQPILGHNTVFWYRQTMMQGLELLAYFRNRAPLDDSGMPKDRFSAEMPDATLATLKIQPSEPRDSAVYFCASGWGADTQYFGPGTRLTVL.

This clone was counted many times. The CDR3 extends 3 residues past the end of the read, so its final part is completed from the germline J gene. This chain links TRBV19 with TRBJ1-2; 8 bases match TRBD1. The CDR3 contains 14 residues. The germline gives CDR1 LNHDA, CDR2 SQIVND (reference sequence). V trimming: 7 bases; J trimming: 7 bases; junction bases outside the gene matches: 11. This CDR3 is CASNPGQGGSGYTF. CDR3 bases read: TGTGCCAGTAATCCCGGACAGGGTGGAAGTGGC.

This clone was seen only a few times. CDR3 DNA, as far as it was read: TGTGCCAGTAGTATAACAGACAACTCTGGAAACACC. Protein sequence: CASSITDNSGNT. The entire CDR3 is CASSITDNSGNTIYF. The chain employs TRBV19 and TRBJ1-3; D is ambiguous. The DNA ends 3 residues before the CDR3 does, and the rest of the CDR3 is filled in from the germline J gene. Germline CDR1 is LNHDA and CDR2 is SQIVND (reference sequence). This CDR3 spans 15 amino acids. V lost 2 bases and J lost 0, with 8 bases in between.

Many counts were recorded for this clone. The read gets to within 3 residues of the CDR3 end, and the germline J gene fills in the rest. The V gene is TRBV19, the J gene TRBJ1-2, with unresolved D. This CDR3 comprises 15 residues. The germline V gene has CDR1 LNHDA and CDR2 SQIVND (reference sequence). The V end lost 5 bases, the J end lost 0 bases, and 13 bases lay between the germline ends. Partial CDR3 DNA: TGTGCCAGTAGTCTCGCCGACACCGCTAACTATGGC. Its protein product is CASSLADTANYG. The whole CDR3 region reads CASSLADTANYGYTF. The whole variable domain, filled in from reference TRBV19 and TRBJ1-2, reads DGGITQSPKYLFRKEGQNVTLSCEQNLNHDAMYWYRQDPGQGLRLIYYSQIVNDFQKGDIAEGYSVSREKKESFPLTVTSAQKNPTAFYLCASSLADTANYGYTFGSGTRLTVV.

This clone has ten or more counts. The sequenced CDR3 bases are TGCAGCGTTCGGGGATCTAGCGAAAAG. This translates into CSVRGSSEK. The full CDR3 sequence reads CSVRGSSEKLFF. V usage is TRBV29-1 and J usage is TRBJ2-2, with D perhaps matching TRBD2 (6 bases). Read sequence stops 3 residues before the CDR3 end, and the germline J gene provides the missing end. This CDR3 is built from 12 residues. Germline CDR1 and CDR2: SQVTM and ANQGSEA.

A few counts support this clone. The DNA ends 3 residues before the CDR3 does, and the rest of the CDR3 is filled in from the germline J gene. The gene calls are TRBV29-1 and TRBJ1-2; D may be TRBD1 (6 bases). This CDR3 region has 13 residues. CDR1 and CDR2 from the germline V gene are SQVTM and ANQGSEA. The sequenced CDR3 bases are TGCAGCGCATTCCGGGACACCACAGATACC. Protein sequence: CSAFRDTTDT. The CDR3 as a whole reads CSAFRDTTDTYTF.

Many counts were recorded for this clone. The read ends 3 residues shy of where the CDR3 ends; the end is completed using the germline J gene. V is TRBV30 and J is TRBJ2-3; 7 bases are shared with TRBD2. V trimming: 2 bases; J trimming: 5 bases; junction bases outside the gene matches: 13. Germline CDR1 is GTSNPN and CDR2 is SVGIG (reference sequence). There are 16 residues in the CDR3. The covered CDR3 bases are TGTGCCTGGAGTCCTAAGCGGGGCGGGGGAAGAGATACG. It is translated as CAWSPKRGGGRDT. The entire CDR3 protein reads CAWSPKRGGGRDTQYF.

This clone came up many times. The CDR3 end lies 3 residues beyond the end of the read and is filled in from the germline J gene. The J gene is TRBJ2-5, the V gene TRBV2, with 11 bases identical to TRBD2. Germline V CDR1 and CDR2: SNHLY, FYNNEI. The V gene end was trimmed by 7 bases and the J gene end by 3 bases; junction bases not matched to a gene: 16. This CDR3 comprises 18 residues. The CDR3 here is CASTREGLASGGKETQYF. The part of the CDR3 DNA that was read is TGTGCCAGCACGAGGGAAGGGCTGGCTAGCGGGGGGAAAGAGACC.

Note on this clone: The read is 3 residues too short to cover the CDR3 end, so that end is filled in from the germline J gene. J is TRBJ2-7 and V is TRBV5-4; the D is unclear. The V gene lost 0 bases and the J gene lost 2 bases, with 12 bases spanning the gap. In germline, CDR1 is SGHNT, CDR2 YYREEE (reference sequence). The CDR3 sequence is 15 residues long. The CDR3 reads CASSLGSGSTYEQYF. The DNA read from the CDR3 is TGTGCCAGCAGCTTGGGGTCAGGAAGCACCTACGAG.

This clone was counted many times. The read halts 3 residues ahead of the CDR3 end, with the missing end drawn from the germline J gene. The chain joins TRBV20-1 to TRBJ2-2, with 10 bases aligning to TRBD1. The CDR3 has 14 residues. Losses at the gene ends were 2 bases for V and 5 bases for J; bases not matched to a gene: 2. Germline values: CDR1 DFQATT, CDR2 SNEGSKA (reference sequence). CDR3 bases read: TGCAGTGCTAGACGGACAGGGGGAACCGGGGAG. Protein: CSARRTGGTGE. In full, the CDR3 reads CSARRTGGTGELFF.

As concerns this clone: The CDR3 end falls 3 residues outside the read, so it is completed with the germline J gene. This sequence joins TRBV5-6 and TRBJ1-1; TRBD1 agrees at 9 bases. V lost 4 bases to trimming and J lost 5 bases; unmatched junction nucleotides: 6. Germline-derived CDR1 and CDR2 are SGHDT and YYEEEE. The CDR3 runs to 14 residues. CDR3 region: CASSPGTGLTEAFF. CDR3 DNA, as far as it was read: TGTGCCAGCAGCCCCGGGACAGGGCTGACTGAA.

This clone was observed many times. The DNA read from the CDR3 is TGTGCCAGCAGTCGGGACAGCAACTATGGC. Residues: CASSRDSNYG. The entire CDR3 protein is CASSRDSNYGYTF. The genes are TRBV2 and TRBJ1-2, with 7 bases that match TRBD1. The missing CDR3 end, 3 residues past where the read stops, is filled in from the germline J gene. The CDR3 is 13 residues long. J was trimmed by 2 bases and V by 5 bases; bases with no gene match: 2. Germline-derived CDR1 and CDR2 are SNHLY and FYNNEI. Full variable domain (missing parts from reference TRBV2 and TRBJ1-2): EPEVTQTPSHQVTQMGQEVILRCVPISNHLYFYWYRQILGQKVEFLVSFYNNEISEKSEIFDDQFSVERPDGSNFTLKIRSTKLEDSAMYFCASSRDSNYGYTFGSGTRLTVV.

This clone was counted between two and nine times. The CDR3 protein is CAWSLGTPGQYF. Partial CDR3 DNA: TGTGCCTGGAGTCTCGGGACACCCGGT. The chain is built from TRBV30 and TRBJ2-4, with D possibly TRBD1 on 6 matching bases. The read ends 3 residues shy of where the CDR3 ends; the end is completed using the germline J gene. Germline V gene data show CDR1 as GTSNPN and CDR2 as SVGIG (reference sequence). This CDR3 is built from 12 residues.

Comment on this clone: The CDR3 extends 3 residues past the end of the read, so its final part is completed from the germline J gene. The chain couples TRBV19 to TRBJ1-5; 10 bases agree with TRBD1. The CDR3 is 16 amino acids. V gave up 3 bases and J gave up 4 bases; unmatched junction bases: 6. Germline V lookup: CDR1 LNHDA, CDR2 SQIVND (reference sequence). The CDR3 sequence: CASSIRTGGTNQPQHF. Incomplete CDR3 DNA: TGTGCCAGTAGTATCAGGACAGGGGGAACAAATCAGCCC.

Ten or more counts support this clone. The junction and the germline gene differ at one end; a read error may be behind it. The read ends 3 residues shy of where the CDR3 ends; the end is completed using the germline J gene. The gene calls are TRBV10-3 and TRBJ1-1; possible D gene TRBD1, 6 bases. CDR1 is ENHRY, CDR2 SYGVKD, per germline. This CDR3 is built from 10 residues. Here the CDR3 reads CRGLNTEAFF. The covered CDR3 bases are TGCAGGGGCTTGAACACTGAA.

This clone was found many times. The read is 3 residues too short to cover the CDR3 end, so that end is filled in from the germline J gene. The V and J genes are TRBV10-3 and TRBJ1-3; D ambiguous. Per germline, CDR1 ENHRY and CDR2 SYGVKD. Trimming took 5 bases from V and 0 from J, leaving 8 bases between them. This CDR3 has 14 residues. The sequenced part of the CDR3 DNA is TGTGCCATCAGTAAGGTCAGCTCTGGAAACACC. This translates into CAISKVSSGNT. The entire CDR3 reads CAISKVSSGNTIYF.